The TCR beta chain described here comes from a study of T cell repertoires in cytomegalovirus infection (dated by TCRdb to between 2018 and 2020). About the full investigation: Because public TCR beta signatures pointed to carriage of CMV infection together with the matching HLA type, the HLA type of each donor mattered for the analysis. The paper's findings and limits, for the study overall: Carriers of CMV infection plus the relevant HLA type were discriminated by the cumulative frequency of public TCR beta family members in the study cohort and in an independent roughly 370-donor cohort. In the ex vivo response, HLA-C-restricted CMV-specific TCR beta clonotypes were dominant, and in two of eight donors the single most frequent clonotype came from this HLA-C-restricted group.

The CDR3 starts with the cysteine, ends with the phenylalanine, and has 12 residues. Here the CDR3 DNA is all that survives: 36 bases in frame from base 1. Via the germline V gene, CDR1 is SGHNT and CDR2 YENEEA. Relative to germline, V is 5 bases shorter and J is 7 bases shorter, with 10 bases between their ends. The table lists this clonotype with many counts. Its cognate antigen has yet to be identified. One base away there is no much larger clone; base qualities are not given. Instrument used: Illumina HiSeq 1500. Through fastp at Q25 and MiXCR, TCRdb rebuilt clones from the public reads, retaining in-frame beta chains. A single entry per CDR3 protein holds the most common genes and DNA from its merged rows. The sample profile shows approximately 490,000 distinct CDR3 sequences; around 11% of them were found once. Roughly 10% of the sample belongs to the ten largest clones.

The sequencing input was PBMCs. The chain links TRBV11-3 with TRBJ2-3; the D gene cannot be named for sure. The sequence came from a human donor in good health (CMV status not recorded). Some clones in this sample may be carry-over from other donors' samples. The CDR3 reads as follows: CASSRSENTQYF. In nucleotides, the sequence is TGTGCCAGCAGCCGCAGTGAGAATACGCAGTATTTT.